The following is a T cell receptor (beta chain) sequence with its context. TCRdb keeps only in-frame clones here, not all; method: immunoSEQ multiplex PCR. The sample lists about 250,000 clones; roughly four fifths were seen once. This sample was included in a study of blood T cell repertoires in COVID-19. The CDR3 is 12 residues long. Germline V lookup: CDR1 SQVTM, CDR2 ANQGSEA. The sample consisted of peripheral blood. The receptor was derived from a man aged 50-60 years with active or convalescent COVID-19. The V and J genes are TRBV29-1 and TRBJ2-3, with 8 bases identical to TRBD1. The CDR3 DNA follows: TGCGGCGGACAGGGTGTAGCAGATACGCAGTATTTT. This gives the protein CGGQGVADTQYF.